The next 30 T cell receptor beta chains were all read from a single sample in a study of CD8 T cells in ankylosing spondylitis. TCRdb called the 5' RACE reads again in MiXCR, with one record for every CDR3 protein. Altogether approximately 180,000 distinct CDR3 sequences are present, 15% to 20% being singletons, with the ten largest covering approximately 4.3%. The sequenced sample was blood, either unsorted or a sorted T cell fraction (not recorded which). The receptors were gathered from a male donor aged 10 to 30 with ankylosing spondylitis or in good health (not recorded which).

The rearrangement uses TRBV7-6 and TRBJ1-1; D perhaps matches TRBD1 (5 bases). This CDR3 has 17 amino acids. With 0 bases removed from V and 5 bases from J, the gap between germline ends came to 19 bases. Germline lookup yields CDR1 SGHVS and CDR2 FNYEAQ. The CDR3 here is CASSLAGSRAGGTEAFF. CDR3 DNA sequence: TGTGCCAGCAGCTTAGCGGGGTCCAGGGCCGGGGGGACTGAAGCTTTCTTT.

This clonotype was seen ten or more times. This chain's CDR3 is CASSFRQTNEKLFF. The CDR3 bases are TGTGCCAGCAGCTTCCGACAGACGAATGAAAAACTGTTTTTT. This chain links TRBV7-8 with TRBJ1-4, with D possibly matching TRBD1 (5 bases). CDR3 length: 14 residues. Germline V gene lookup returns CDR1 SGHVS and CDR2 FQNEAQ. Between the trimmed V and J ends, which lost 3 bases and 5 bases, there was a span of 10 bases.

This clonotype was picked up many times. V gene TRBV19 combines with J gene TRBJ1-2; D is possibly TRBD1 (5 bases). Germline V lookup: CDR1 LNHDA, CDR2 SQIVND (reference sequence). V lost 0 bases and J 6 bases, leaving 14 bases between the germline ends. This CDR3 has 15 amino acids. The CDR3 is CASSIDGRDLHGYTF. The CDR3 bases are TGTGCCAGTAGTATAGACGGCAGGGACCTGCATGGCTACACCTTC.

This clonotype was seen only a few times. V gene TRBV11-2 combines with J gene TRBJ2-4; tentative D call: TRBD2 (6 bases). The CDR3 spans 15 residues. V dropped 3 bases and J dropped 7 bases, with 16 bases sitting between them. Germline V gives CDR1 SGHAT, CDR2 FQNNGV. In DNA form, the CDR3 reads TGTGCCAGCAGCTTCAGGACGGAGGGATACAACATTCAGTACTTC. This sequence encodes CASSFRTEGYNIQYF.

This clonotype was observed many times. This chain connects TRBV7-2 to TRBJ1-1; unclear D gene. V lost 2 bases, J lost 0 bases, and 10 bases lay in between. Germline V lookup: CDR1 SGHTA, CDR2 FQGNSA. CDR3 length equals 15 residues. The CDR3 coding sequence is TGTGCCAGCAGCTTACGGTCGACACTGAACACTGAAGCTTTCTTT. Encoded protein: CASSLRSTLNTEAFF.

This clonotype was detected ten times or more. The rearrangement links TRBV4-3 to TRBJ2-7; 10 nucleotides align to TRBD2. With 0 bases clipped from V and 3 bases from J, the junction kept 17 bases outside the gene matches. The V gene's germline CDR1 is LGHNA and CDR2 YSLEER. The CDR3 spans 20 residues. The CDR3 DNA is TGCGCCAGCAGCCAAGATATTTTGACTAGCGGGCTTCAAAGGGGCTACGAGCAGTACTTC. Its translation is CASSQDILTSGLQRGYEQYF.

This clonotype came up many times. The genes are TRBV5-1 and TRBJ2-1, with TRBD2 matching over 7 bases. CDR3 size: 18 residues. The germline V gene encodes CDR1 SGHRS and CDR2 YFSETQ. V gave up 4 bases and J gave up 7 bases; unmatched junction bases: 20. The CDR3 spells CASSLAGVGTKWGNEQFF. CDR3 sequence (DNA): TGCGCCAGCAGCCTGGCGGGAGTGGGTACGAAATGGGGAAATGAGCAGTTCTTC.

At least ten counts were recorded for this clonotype. The V and J genes are TRBV27 and TRBJ1-2; TRBD1 is a possible D gene (5 bases). The germline V gene has CDR1 MNHEY and CDR2 SMNVEV (reference sequence). The CDR3 spans 12 residues. Trimming left V 6 bases short and J 8 bases short, with 13 bases between. CDR3 protein: CASRLYGGGYTF. DNA for the CDR3: TGTGCCAGCAGACTTTATGGGGGAGGCTACACCTTC.

The chain uses TRBV29-1 and TRBJ2-1; possibly TRBD2 for D (6 bases). Germline loops: CDR1 SQVTM, CDR2 ANQGSEA. This CDR3 contains 14 residues. Trimming removed 7 bases at V and 2 bases at J, with 15 bases between. The CDR3, as DNA: TGCAGCGCTCACAGGAGGGGCGCCTACAATGAGCAGTTCTTC. Protein product: CSAHRRGAYNEQFF.

This clonotype was detected many times. V is TRBV11-1 and J is TRBJ2-7, with D possibly matching TRBD2 (5 bases). Trimming removed 4 bases from V and 7 bases from J, with 11 bases in between. The CDR3 extends over 12 amino acids. The germline V gene has CDR1 SGHAT and CDR2 FQDESV (reference sequence). The CDR3 DNA reads as TGTGCCAGCAGCTACAAGCCGGGGGAGCAGTACTTC. It specifies CASSYKPGEQYF.

This clonotype was detected many times. The chain carries TRBV5-1 and TRBJ1-4; 8 bases are shared with TRBD1. V trimming: 4 bases; J trimming: 6 bases; junction bases outside the gene matches: 5. Germline CDR1 and CDR2: SGHRS and YFSETQ. The CDR3 sequence is 14 residues long. The CDR3 nucleotides read TGCGCCAGCAGCAGCCAGGGGGCTGATGAAAAACTGTTTTTT. Amino acids: CASSSQGADEKLFF.

This clonotype was observed many times. The chain has TRBV11-2 and TRBJ2-3, with D perhaps matching TRBD1 or TRBD2 (5 bases each). The CDR3 has 15 amino acids. Trimming took off 5 bases at V and 0 bases at J, with 12 bases between the two ends. The germline gives CDR1 SGHAT, CDR2 FQNNGV. The CDR3 DNA reads as TGTGCCAGCAGCATGAGGGGTACTAGCACAGATACGCAGTATTTT. Protein sequence: CASSMRGTSTDTQYF.

The chain is built from TRBV18 and TRBJ2-3; perhaps TRBD2 as D (5 bases). The CDR3 totals 13 residues. Trimming shortened V by 0 bases and J by 6 bases, and 7 bases separated the two germline ends. Germline CDR1 reads KGHSH; CDR2 reads LQKENI. CDR3 sequence reads: CASSPPTRDTQYF. CDR3 bases: TGTGCCAGCTCACCACCTACTAGGGATACGCAGTATTTT. The variable domain in full, completed from reference TRBV18 and TRBJ2-3, reads NAGVMQNPRHLVRRRGQEARLRCSPMKGHSHVYWYRQLPEEGLKFMVYLQKENIIDESGMPKERFSAEFPKEGPSILRIQQVVRGDSAAYFCASSPPTRDTQYFGPGTRLTVL.

At least ten counts were recorded for this clonotype. The V gene is TRBV6-5, the J gene TRBJ1-1, with 11 bases identical to TRBD1. The CDR3 extends over 14 amino acids. Per the germline V gene, CDR1 is MNHEY and CDR2 is SVGAGI. V lost 5 bases to trimming and J lost 4 bases; unmatched junction nucleotides: 3. The CDR3 sequence: CASSDGQGATEAFF. CDR3 in DNA: TGTGCCAGCAGTGACGGACAGGGGGCCACTGAAGCTTTCTTT.

This clonotype was observed many times. The chain carries TRBV15 and TRBJ2-1; 9 bases are a match to TRBD2. The germline gives CDR1 LNHNV, CDR2 YYDKDF (reference sequence). J was trimmed by 8 bases and V by 5 bases; bases with no gene match: 13. The CDR3 is made up of 16 amino acids. CDR3 in amino acids: CATSQLGSGRRDEQFF. CDR3 coding DNA: TGTGCCACCAGCCAATTAGGTAGCGGGAGACGGGATGAGCAGTTCTTC.

This clonotype was seen at least ten times. V and J are TRBV15 and TRBJ2-1; D is unresolved. The CDR3 runs to 15 residues. Per germline, CDR1 LNHNV and CDR2 YYDKDF (reference sequence). Trimming took 2 bases from V and 7 from J, leaving 15 bases between them. The DNA for the CDR3 is TGTGCCACCAGCAGATCTGCCAGTCTGAGGAATGAGCAGTTCTTC. Its protein product is CATSRSASLRNEQFF.

The V gene is TRBV20-1, the J gene TRBJ2-7, with D unclear. Trimming took off 3 bases at V and 2 bases at J, with 11 bases between the two ends. The CDR3 is made up of 13 amino acids. CDR1 and CDR2 (germline): DFQATT, SNEGSKA (reference sequence). This CDR3 reads CSASKVYPYEQYF. CDR3 DNA: TGCAGTGCTAGTAAGGTGTACCCCTACGAGCAGTACTTC.

This clonotype was found many times. The genes are TRBV27 and TRBJ2-7, with TRBD2 identical over 10 bases. Per the germline V gene, CDR1 is MNHEY and CDR2 is SMNVEV (reference sequence). This CDR3 region has 15 residues. Unmatched junction bases numbered 12, after V lost 6 bases and J lost 7 bases. CDR3 sequence: CASRELLAGTGEQYV. The DNA for the CDR3 is TGTGCCAGCAGAGAACTACTAGCGGGAACTGGGGAGCAGTACGTC.

The genes are TRBV25-1 and TRBJ1-1, with D unclear. V was clipped by 3 bases and J by 8 bases, with 10 bases between them. Per the germline V gene, CDR1 is MGHDK and CDR2 is SYGVNS. This CDR3 comprises 12 residues. The CDR3 loop reads CASSDSVSEAFF. CDR3 nucleotides: TGTGCCAGCAGTGATTCCGTATCGGAAGCTTTCTTT.

The chain has TRBV30 and TRBJ2-1; D may be TRBD2 (7 bases). The V gene lost 2 bases and the J gene lost 3 bases, with 14 bases spanning the gap. Germline loops: CDR1 GTSNPN, CDR2 SVGIG (reference sequence). The CDR3 is made up of 15 amino acids. The DNA of the CDR3 is TGTGCCTGGAGTATATCTAGGGGGGGCTACAATGAGCAGTTCTTC. The encoded protein is CAWSISRGGYNEQFF.

The table lists this clonotype with many counts. V is TRBV4-1 and J is TRBJ2-1; 7 positions agree with TRBD2. Germline CDR1 reads MGHRA; CDR2 reads YSYEKL. The ends lost 1 base at V and 7 bases at J; junction bases unmatched: 16. CDR3 length: 18 residues. The CDR3 protein is CASSQAETRTRMDNEQFF. The CDR3 DNA is TGCGCCAGCAGCCAAGCGGAAACGAGGACTAGAATGGATAATGAGCAGTTCTTC.

The J gene is TRBJ1-1, the V gene TRBV12-3 or TRBV12-4, with unresolved D. This CDR3 spans 14 amino acids. V was clipped by 1 base and J by 3 bases, with 9 bases between them. The CDR3 loop reads CASSLGLWDTEAFF. The DNA for the CDR3 is TGTGCCAGCAGTTTAGGGCTGTGGGACACTGAAGCTTTCTTT.

This clonotype has a handful of counts. The V gene is TRBV12-3 or TRBV12-4, the J gene TRBJ2-2; 8 nucleotides line up with TRBD2. CDR3 length equals 16 residues. V trimming: 6 bases; J trimming: 6 bases; junction bases outside the gene matches: 12. CDR3 in amino acids: CASRPTGTSIAGELFF. For the CDR3, the DNA is TGTGCCAGCAGACCCACCGGGACTAGTATCGCCGGGGAGCTGTTTTTT.

The gene calls are TRBV5-5 and TRBJ2-1, with D possibly TRBD2 on 5 matching bases. With 0 bases removed from V and 2 bases from J, the gap between germline ends came to 9 bases. The CDR3 length is 15 residues. Looked up from germline, CDR1 is SGHKS and CDR2 is YYEKEE (reference sequence). DNA of the CDR3: TGTGCCAGCAGCTTGGGTGGAGGTCCCTACAATGAGCAGTTCTTC. Its protein is CASSLGGGPYNEQFF.

This sequence joins TRBV3-1 and TRBJ1-1; D gene ambiguous. The CDR3 length is 12 residues. The germline CDR1 and CDR2 sequences are LGHDT and YNNKEL (reference sequence). V dropped 2 bases and J dropped 7 bases, with 8 bases sitting between them. CDR3: CASSQNFGEAFF. The CDR3 bases are TGTGCCAGCAGCCAAAATTTCGGTGAAGCTTTCTTT.

Many counts were recorded for this clonotype. V is TRBV5-6 and J is TRBJ2-2, with D maybe TRBD1 (6 bases). The V gene's germline CDR1 is SGHDT and CDR2 YYEEEE. V dropped 2 bases and J dropped 4 bases, with 9 bases sitting between them. This CDR3 has 14 residues. The CDR3: CASSFPTGTGELFF. For the CDR3, the DNA is TGTGCCAGCAGCTTTCCGACAGGCACCGGGGAGCTGTTTTTT.

This clonotype was picked up one time. The chain joins TRBV6-5 to TRBJ2-2; no clear D gene. Germline values: CDR1 MNHEY, CDR2 SVGAGI. This CDR3 comprises 14 residues. Trimming removed 3 bases at V and 5 bases at J, with 10 bases between. The CDR3 DNA reads as TGTGCCAGCAGTTATGGCCAGGCAACCGGGGAGCTGTTTTTT. Protein sequence: CASSYGQATGELFF.

In this sample, this clonotype turned up many times. The rearrangement uses TRBV30 and TRBJ2-7, with 7 bases identical to TRBD1. V lost 5 bases to trimming and J lost 9 bases; unmatched junction nucleotides: 13. This CDR3 spans 13 amino acids. Germline lookup yields CDR1 GTSNPN and CDR2 SVGIG (reference sequence). CDR3 in amino acids: CAWHPGQTSAQYF. In DNA form, the CDR3 reads TGTGCCTGGCACCCGGGACAGACAAGTGCGCAGTACTTC.

The chain joins TRBV4-3 to TRBJ1-3; TRBD1 agrees at 7 bases. This CDR3 region has 17 residues. The V gene's germline CDR1 is LGHNA and CDR2 YSLEER. V was clipped by 1 base and J by 4 bases; unmatched bases: 10. CDR3 residues: CASSQARGQIIGNTIYF. For the CDR3, the DNA is TGCGCCAGCAGCCAAGCGAGGGGACAGATAATCGGAAACACCATATATTTT.

This clonotype was counted at least ten times. The V and J genes are TRBV7-2 and TRBJ2-7; a weak D match, TRBD2 (5 bases). CDR1 is SGHTA and CDR2 is FQGNSA in the germline V gene. This CDR3 is 13 amino acids long. V gave up 2 bases and J gave up 6 bases, with 11 bases separating them. CDR3: CASSLSRVPEQYF. The CDR3 bases are TGTGCCAGCAGCTTATCGAGGGTTCCCGAGCAGTACTTC.